This T cell receptor (beta chain) was sequenced for a study of early T cells in non-severe SARS-CoV-2 infection. At the level of the study: Sequencing used unsorted whole-blood bulk RNA, so chains lack pairing.

Worth noting for this clonotype: Its antigen is currently unknown.

Attachment of unique molecular identifiers to individual cDNA molecules was performed. TCRdb fed the 5' RACE reads into MiXCR, producing one record per CDR3 protein. The sample carries some 87,000 distinct CDR3 sequences, 9.5% to 15% recorded once. General study points: Comparison of clonotypes with VDJdb favored anti-spike CD8 responses while missing private and CD4 specificities.

Sequencing input: whole blood. The receptor's source is an adult who was a healthcare worker with PCR-confirmed SARS-CoV-2 infection or an uninfected control (not recorded which).

The CDR3 loop is CASSPQGRALGSPLHF. Written as DNA, the CDR3 is TGTGCCAGCAGCCCCCAGGGCAGGGCTTTGGGTTCACCCCTCCACTTT. The chain couples TRBV5-4 to TRBJ1-6, with D possibly being TRBD1 (5 bases). Germline assignment: CDR1 SGHNT and CDR2 YYREEE (reference sequence). The V gene lost 4 bases and the J gene lost 9 bases, with 20 bases spanning the gap. The CDR3 has 16 residues.